This TCR beta chain was captured in a study of cytomegalovirus exposure and HLA in healthy donors. Study-wide points: Evidence from a later analysis indicated that most CMV-associated TCR beta chains looked HLA-restricted. In a later analysis, productive TCRs from donors in an Asian-associated ancestry cluster reportedly carried fewer N-insertions than the cohort mean. Most sequenced TCRs were rare (though some public TCRs occurred in many donors).

PCR was performed using 60 Vbeta and 13 Jbeta primers. Using immunoSEQ multiplex PCR, the repertoire was profiled, and TCRdb retains in-frame clones only, with some absent. Of roughly 170,000 clones in the sample, roughly 80% were seen once. Notes on this clone: Its antigen is undetermined.

Germline values: CDR1 SEHNR, CDR2 FQNEAQ (reference sequence). The CDR3 loop spans 13 amino acids. With V trimmed by 5 bases and J by 4 bases, 2 bases remained unmatched. The J gene is TRBJ1-5, the V gene TRBV7-9, with 7 bases fitting TRBD1. The sequenced sample consisted of PBMCs. The receptor was derived from a woman aged 50 to 65 in good health and CMV-seropositive. The CDR3 DNA reads TGTGCCAGCAGCATGGGACAGAATCAGCCCCAGCATTTT. Protein: CASSMGQNQPQHF.